The TCR beta chain under discussion was sequenced for a study of blood T cell repertoires in COVID-19. Looking at the study overall: The samples span acute and convalescent COVID-19 from the United States, Italy and Spain. T cells, B-cell-depleted T cells, or PBMCs provided the cDNA or gDNA that served as material.

The CDR3 is 11 amino acids. Looked up from germline, CDR1 is SEHNR and CDR2 is FQNEAQ (reference sequence). Original processing methods: Scientists estimated how many nucleated cells there were by amplifying reference gene primers. This table comes from immunoSEQ multiplex PCR, and its TCRdb copy is limited to in-frame clones, with some not included. V, J and clone size reflect that table, while D and trimming were determined from the DNA. Here the sample spans about 370,000 clones, more than 75% being singletons. Enrollment of patients from Seattle took place during active infection, with longitudinal follow-up. On this clone itself: An end of the junction does not agree with germline; a read error may underlie this.

The chain couples TRBV7-9 to TRBJ2-7; no clear D. The sequenced sample was peripheral blood. The sequence was collected from a woman in her twenties or thirties with COVID-19, enrolled during active disease. CDR3 region: CASSLSTVLHF. The DNA for the CDR3 is TGTGCCAGCAGCTTGAGCACGGTACTGCACTTC.